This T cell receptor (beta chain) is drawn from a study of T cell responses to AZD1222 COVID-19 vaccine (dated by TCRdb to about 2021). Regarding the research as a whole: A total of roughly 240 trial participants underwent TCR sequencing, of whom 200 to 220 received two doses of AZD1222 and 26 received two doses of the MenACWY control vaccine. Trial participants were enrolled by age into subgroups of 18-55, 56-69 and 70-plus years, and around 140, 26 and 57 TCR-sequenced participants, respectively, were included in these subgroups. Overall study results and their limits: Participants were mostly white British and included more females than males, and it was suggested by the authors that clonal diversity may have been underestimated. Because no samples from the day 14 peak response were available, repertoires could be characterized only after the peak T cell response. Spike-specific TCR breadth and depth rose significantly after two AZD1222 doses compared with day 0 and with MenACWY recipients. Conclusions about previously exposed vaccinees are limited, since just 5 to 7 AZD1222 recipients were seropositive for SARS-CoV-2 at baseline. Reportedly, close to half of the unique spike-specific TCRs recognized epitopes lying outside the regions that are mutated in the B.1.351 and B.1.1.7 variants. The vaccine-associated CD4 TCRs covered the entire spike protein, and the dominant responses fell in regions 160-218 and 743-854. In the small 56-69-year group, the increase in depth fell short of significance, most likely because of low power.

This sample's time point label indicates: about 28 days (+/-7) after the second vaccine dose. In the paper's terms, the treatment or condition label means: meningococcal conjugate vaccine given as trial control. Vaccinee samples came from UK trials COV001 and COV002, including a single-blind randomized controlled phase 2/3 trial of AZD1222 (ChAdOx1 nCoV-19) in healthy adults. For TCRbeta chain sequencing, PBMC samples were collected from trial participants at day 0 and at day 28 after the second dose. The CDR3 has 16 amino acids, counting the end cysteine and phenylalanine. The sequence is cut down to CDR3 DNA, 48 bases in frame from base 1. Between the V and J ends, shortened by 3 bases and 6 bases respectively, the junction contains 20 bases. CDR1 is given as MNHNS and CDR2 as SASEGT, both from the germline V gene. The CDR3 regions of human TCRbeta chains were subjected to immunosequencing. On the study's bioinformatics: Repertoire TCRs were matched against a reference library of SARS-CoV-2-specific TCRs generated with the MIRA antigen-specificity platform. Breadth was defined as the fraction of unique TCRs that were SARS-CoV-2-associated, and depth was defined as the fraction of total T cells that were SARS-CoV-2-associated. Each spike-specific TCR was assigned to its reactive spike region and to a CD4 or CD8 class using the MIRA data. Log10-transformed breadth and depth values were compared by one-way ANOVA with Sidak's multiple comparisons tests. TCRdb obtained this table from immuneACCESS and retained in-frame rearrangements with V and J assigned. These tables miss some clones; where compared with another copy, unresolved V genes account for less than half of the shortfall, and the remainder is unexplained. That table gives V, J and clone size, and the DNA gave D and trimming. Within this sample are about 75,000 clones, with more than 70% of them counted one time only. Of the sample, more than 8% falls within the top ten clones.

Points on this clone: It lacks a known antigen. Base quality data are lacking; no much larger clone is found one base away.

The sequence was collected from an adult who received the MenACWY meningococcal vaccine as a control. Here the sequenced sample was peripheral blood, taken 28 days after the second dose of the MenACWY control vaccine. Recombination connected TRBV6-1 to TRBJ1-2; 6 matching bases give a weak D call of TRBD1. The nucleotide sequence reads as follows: TGTGCCAGCAGTGACCCAAGGGGGGGCGCGAAAGATGGCTACACCTTC. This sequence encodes CASSDPRGGAKDGYTF.